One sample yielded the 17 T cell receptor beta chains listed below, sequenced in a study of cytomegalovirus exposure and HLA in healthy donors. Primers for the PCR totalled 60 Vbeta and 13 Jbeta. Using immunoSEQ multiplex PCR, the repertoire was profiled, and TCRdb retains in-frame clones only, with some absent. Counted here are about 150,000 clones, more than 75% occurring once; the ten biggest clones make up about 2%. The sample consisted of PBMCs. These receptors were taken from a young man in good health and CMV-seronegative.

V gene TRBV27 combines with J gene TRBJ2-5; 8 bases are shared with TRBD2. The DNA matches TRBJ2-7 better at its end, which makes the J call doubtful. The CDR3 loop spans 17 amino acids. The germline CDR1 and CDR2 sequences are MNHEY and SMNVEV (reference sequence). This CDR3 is CASSLVGGRPGHYEQYF. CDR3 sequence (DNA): TGTGCCAGCAGTTTAGTCGGCGGGAGGCCCGGACACTACGAGCAGTACTTC.

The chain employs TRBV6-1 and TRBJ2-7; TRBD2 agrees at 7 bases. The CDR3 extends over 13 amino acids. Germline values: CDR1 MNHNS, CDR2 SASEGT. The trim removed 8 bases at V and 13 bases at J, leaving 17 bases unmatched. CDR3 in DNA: TGTGCCAGCCTAGTGCTCCTTCCCGGGGGGAATTACTTC. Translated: CASLVLLPGGNYF.

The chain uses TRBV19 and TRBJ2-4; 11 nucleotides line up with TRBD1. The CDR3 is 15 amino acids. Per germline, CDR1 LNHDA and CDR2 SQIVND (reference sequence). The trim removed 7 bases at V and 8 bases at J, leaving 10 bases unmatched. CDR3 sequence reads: CASTTGTGGVDIQYF. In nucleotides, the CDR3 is TGTGCCAGTACGACCGGGACAGGGGGAGTTGACATTCAGTACTTC.

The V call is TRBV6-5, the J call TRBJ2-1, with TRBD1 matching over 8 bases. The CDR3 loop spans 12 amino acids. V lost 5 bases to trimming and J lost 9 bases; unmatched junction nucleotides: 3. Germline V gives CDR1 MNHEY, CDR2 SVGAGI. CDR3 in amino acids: CASSRQGIEQFF. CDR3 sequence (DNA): TGTGCCAGCAGTCGACAGGGGATTGAGCAGTTCTTC.

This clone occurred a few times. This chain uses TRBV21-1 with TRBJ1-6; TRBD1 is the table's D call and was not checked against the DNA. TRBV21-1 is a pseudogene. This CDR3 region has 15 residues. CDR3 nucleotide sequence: TGTGCCAGCGATGTGGACAAAAAGGAGTTTTCACCCCTCCACTTT. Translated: CASDVDKKEFSPLHF.

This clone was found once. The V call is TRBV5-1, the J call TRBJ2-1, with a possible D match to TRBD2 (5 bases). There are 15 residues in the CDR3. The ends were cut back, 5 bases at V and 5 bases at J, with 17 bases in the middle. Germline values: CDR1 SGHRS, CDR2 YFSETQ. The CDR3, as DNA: TGCGCCAGCAGACCAAGCGGAAACAGTAACAATGAGCAGTTCTTC. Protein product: CASRPSGNSNNEQFF.

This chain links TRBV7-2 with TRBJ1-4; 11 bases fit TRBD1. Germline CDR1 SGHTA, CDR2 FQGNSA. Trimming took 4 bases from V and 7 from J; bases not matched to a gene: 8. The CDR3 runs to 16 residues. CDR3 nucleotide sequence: TGTGCCAGCAGCTCGGACAGGGGGCGCGTCGGTGAAAAACTGTTTTTT. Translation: CASSSDRGRVGEKLFF. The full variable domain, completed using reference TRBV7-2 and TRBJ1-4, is GAGVSQSPSNKVTEKGKDVELRCDPISGHTALYWYRQSLGQGLEFLIYFQGNSAPDKSGLPSDRFSAERTGGSVSTLTIQRTQQEDSAVYLCASSSDRGRVGEKLFFGSGTQLSVL.

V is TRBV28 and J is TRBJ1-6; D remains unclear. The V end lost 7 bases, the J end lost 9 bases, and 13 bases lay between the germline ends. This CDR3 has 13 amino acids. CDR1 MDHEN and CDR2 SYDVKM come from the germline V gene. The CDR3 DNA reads TGTGCCAGCATTAATACAGTCGGTTCACCCCTCCACTTT. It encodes CASINTVGSPLHF.

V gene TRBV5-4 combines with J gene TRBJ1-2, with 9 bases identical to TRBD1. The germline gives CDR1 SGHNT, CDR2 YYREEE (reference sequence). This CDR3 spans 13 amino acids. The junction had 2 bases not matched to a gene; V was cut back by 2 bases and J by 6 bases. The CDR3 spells CASSFTGGDGYTF. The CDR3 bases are TGTGCCAGCAGCTTTACAGGGGGCGATGGCTACACCTTC.

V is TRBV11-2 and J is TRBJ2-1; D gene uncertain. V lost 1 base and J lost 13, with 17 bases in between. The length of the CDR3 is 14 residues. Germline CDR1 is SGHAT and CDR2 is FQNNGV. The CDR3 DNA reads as TGTGCCAGCAGCTTAGTCCGAGCAGGTTGGGTACAGTTCTTC. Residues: CASSLVRAGWVQFF.

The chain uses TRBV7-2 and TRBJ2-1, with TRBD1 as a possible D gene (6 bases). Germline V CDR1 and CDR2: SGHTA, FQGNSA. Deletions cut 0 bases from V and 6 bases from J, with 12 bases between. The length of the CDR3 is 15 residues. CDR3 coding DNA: TGTGCCAGCAGCTTAGCGATGGACAGATTCAATGAGCAGTTCTTC. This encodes CASSLAMDRFNEQFF.

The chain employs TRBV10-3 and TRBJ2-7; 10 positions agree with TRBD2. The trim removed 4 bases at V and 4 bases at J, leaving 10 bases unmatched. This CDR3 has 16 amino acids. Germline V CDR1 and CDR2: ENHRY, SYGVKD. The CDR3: CAISVSPSGSKYEQYF. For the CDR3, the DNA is TGTGCCATCAGTGTATCCCCTAGCGGGAGTAAATACGAGCAGTACTTC.

The CDR3 spells CASSPPGQQQETQYF. The DNA for the CDR3 is TGTGCCAGCTCACCACCGGGGCAGCAACAAGAGACCCAGTACTTC. This chain links TRBV18 with TRBJ2-5; tentative D call: TRBD1 (5 bases). Germline loops: CDR1 KGHSH, CDR2 LQKENI. V dropped 0 bases and J dropped 2 bases, with 10 bases sitting between them. This CDR3 is built from 15 residues.

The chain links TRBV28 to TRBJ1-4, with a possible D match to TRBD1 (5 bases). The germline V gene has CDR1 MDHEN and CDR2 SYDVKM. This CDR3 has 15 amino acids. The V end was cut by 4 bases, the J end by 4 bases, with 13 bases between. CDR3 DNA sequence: TGTGCCAGCAGTTCGACACCCGGGGGTAATGAAAAACTGTTTTTT. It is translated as CASSSTPGGNEKLFF.

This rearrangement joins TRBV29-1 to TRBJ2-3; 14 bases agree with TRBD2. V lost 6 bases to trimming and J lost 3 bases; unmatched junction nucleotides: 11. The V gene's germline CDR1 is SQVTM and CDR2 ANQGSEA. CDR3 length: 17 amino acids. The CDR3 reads CSVTGLAGEWETDTQYF. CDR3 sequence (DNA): TGCAGCGTCACGGGACTAGCGGGAGAATGGGAGACAGATACGCAGTATTTT.

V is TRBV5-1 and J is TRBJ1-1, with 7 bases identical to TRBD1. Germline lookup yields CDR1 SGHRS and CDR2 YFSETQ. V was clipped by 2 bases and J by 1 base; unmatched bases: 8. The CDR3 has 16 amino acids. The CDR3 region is CASSFDRVGRNTEAFF. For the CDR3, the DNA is TGCGCCAGCAGCTTTGACAGGGTCGGTAGGAACACTGAAGCTTTCTTT.

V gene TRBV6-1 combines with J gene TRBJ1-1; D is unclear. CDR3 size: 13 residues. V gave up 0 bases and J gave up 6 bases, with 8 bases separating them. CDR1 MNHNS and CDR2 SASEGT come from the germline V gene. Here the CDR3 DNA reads TGTGCCAGCAGTGAAGCAACAGCTCCTGAAGCTTTCTTT. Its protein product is CASSEATAPEAFF.